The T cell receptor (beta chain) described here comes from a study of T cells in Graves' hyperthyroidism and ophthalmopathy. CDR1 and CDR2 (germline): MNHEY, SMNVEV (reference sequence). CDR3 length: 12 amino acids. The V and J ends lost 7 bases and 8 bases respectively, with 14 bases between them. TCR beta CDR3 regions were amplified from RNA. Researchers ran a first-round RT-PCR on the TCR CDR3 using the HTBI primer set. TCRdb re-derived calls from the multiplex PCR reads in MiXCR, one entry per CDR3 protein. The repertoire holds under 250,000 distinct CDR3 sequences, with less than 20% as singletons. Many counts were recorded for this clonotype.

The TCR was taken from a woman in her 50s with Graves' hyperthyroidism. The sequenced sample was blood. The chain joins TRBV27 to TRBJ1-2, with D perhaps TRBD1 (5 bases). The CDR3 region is CASKLAGFGYTF. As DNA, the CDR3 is TGTGCCAGCAAACTCGCAGGGTTCGGCTACACCTTC.